These 18 T cell receptor beta chains were all obtained from the same sample, sequenced in a study of beta chain features in type 1 diabetes. Reverse transcribing all isolated RNA meant expressed TCRB transcripts were sequenced. Clones were read by immunoSEQ multiplex PCR, and TCRdb kept only the in-frame ones, dropping some. The table shows 350,000 to 400,000 clones, with roughly 15% occurring only once. What was sequenced was naive CD4+ T cells from blood. Receptors were obtained from a woman younger than 35 in good health.

This chain uses TRBV20-1 with TRBJ2-5; weak D call: TRBD2 (6 bases). Germline V gene lookup returns CDR1 DFQATT and CDR2 SNEGSKA (reference sequence). The CDR3 contains 11 residues. Between the trimmed V and J ends, which lost 6 bases and 10 bases, there was a span of 15 bases. The CDR3 nucleotides read TGCAGTGCAACGGGAGTCTGGGACCAGTACTTC. This gives the protein CSATGVWDQYF.

This clone was counted between two and nine times. The chain combines TRBV20-1 with TRBJ2-4; possibly TRBD2 for D (5 bases). Germline V gene sequence: CDR1 DFQATT, CDR2 SNEGSKA (reference sequence). This CDR3 is 11 amino acids long. V lost 4 bases, J lost 8 bases, and 9 bases lay in between. The CDR3 sequence: CSANRGDIQYF. The CDR3 DNA sequence: TGCAGTGCTAATCGGGGAGACATTCAGTACTTC.

The J gene is TRBJ2-7, the V gene TRBV10-3; TRBD2 might be the D (6 bases). The CDR3 loop spans 15 amino acids. Germline CDR1 is ENHRY and CDR2 is SYGVKD. Trimming cost V 0 bases and J 5 bases, with 14 bases left between them. The CDR3 sequence is CAISESGLGTHEQYF. The CDR3, as DNA: TGTGCCATCAGTGAGTCCGGGTTAGGGACTCACGAGCAGTACTTC.

The CDR3, as DNA: TGTGCCAGCAGTTACCCAGCGGGATCTAGCACAGATACGCAGTATTTT. Protein: CASSYPAGSSTDTQYF. The chain links TRBV6-6 to TRBJ2-3, with 7 bases matching TRBD2. Trimming took 2 bases from V and 0 from J; bases not matched to a gene: 5. This CDR3 is 16 amino acids long. Germline values: CDR1 MNHNY, CDR2 SVGAGI (reference sequence).

This clone was observed a handful of times. The chain has TRBV4-2 and TRBJ1-4; D is unclear. The germline CDR1 and CDR2 sequences are LGHNA and YNFKEQ. The CDR3 consists of 19 residues. The V and J ends lost 0 bases and 2 bases respectively, with 19 bases between them. DNA for the CDR3: TGTGCCAGCAGCCAAGATTCCGGGGTGGGATTTGCGACTAATGAAAAACTGTTTTTT. Translation gives CASSQDSGVGFATNEKLFF.

The rearrangement uses TRBV10-3 and TRBJ2-3, with D unclear. Germline V CDR1 and CDR2: ENHRY, SYGVKD. Between the trimmed V and J ends, which lost 11 bases and 2 bases, there was a span of 8 bases. The CDR3 covers 11 residues. The CDR3 sequence is CAAGYTDTQYF. As DNA, the CDR3 is TGTGCCGCAGGATACACAGATACGCAGTATTTT.

This clone came up a few times. The chain combines TRBV5-4 with TRBJ2-1; 15 nucleotides line up with TRBD2. V was clipped by 7 bases and J by 12 bases; unmatched bases: 8. The CDR3 has 14 residues. Germline lookup yields CDR1 SGHNT and CDR2 YYREEE (reference sequence). CDR3 coding DNA: TGTGCCAGCTATGGACTAGCGGGAGGGCAGGGGCAGTTCTTC. Amino acid sequence: CASYGLAGGQGQFF.

The genes are TRBV28 and TRBJ2-7; D unclear. V lost 2 bases to trimming and J lost 2 bases, with 7 bases between them. The CDR3 sequence is 13 residues long. The germline gives CDR1 MDHEN, CDR2 SYDVKM. The CDR3 DNA reads as TGTGCCAGCAGTTTAAACAGACCCTACGAGCAGTACTTC. It is translated as CASSLNRPYEQYF. Full variable domain (rest looked up from reference TRBV28 and TRBJ2-7): DVKVTQSSRYLVKRTGEKVFLECVQDMDHENMFWYRQDPGLGLRLIYFSYDVKMKEKGDIPEGYSVSREKKERFSLILESASTNQTSMYLCASSLNRPYEQYFGPGTRLTVT.

The sample holds a few counts of this clone. The V call is TRBV7-9, the J call TRBJ2-1; D gene uncertain. The germline V gene encodes CDR1 SEHNR and CDR2 FQNEAQ (reference sequence). V was trimmed by 3 bases and J by 4 bases, leaving 10 bases between them. The CDR3 sequence is 14 residues long. The DNA of the CDR3 is TGTGCCAGCAGCTTCTCAGACTGGTACAATGAGCAGTTCTTC. It specifies CASSFSDWYNEQFF. The full variable domain, its missing parts supplied by reference TRBV7-9 and TRBJ2-1, is DTGVSQNPRHKITKRGQNVTFRCDPISEHNRLYWYRQTLGQGPEFLTYFQNEAQLEKSRLLSDRFSAERPKGSFSTLEIQRTEQGDSAMYLCASSFSDWYNEQFFGPGTRLTVL.

The gene calls are TRBV30 and TRBJ2-1; unclear D gene. Trimming shortened V by 7 bases and J by 2 bases, and 15 bases separated the two germline ends. This CDR3 has 14 residues. The germline V gene has CDR1 GTSNPN and CDR2 SVGIG (reference sequence). CDR3 region: CASGRIPTYNEQFF. In DNA form, the CDR3 reads TGTGCCTCAGGCCGGATTCCCACCTACAATGAGCAGTTCTTC.

This chain joins TRBV29-1 and TRBJ2-7, with TRBD1 matching over 9 bases. The J segment lost 0 bases and the V segment lost 1 base, leaving 1 base of the junction unmatched. This CDR3 is 14 amino acids long. Germline loops: CDR1 SQVTM, CDR2 ANQGSEA. The DNA of the CDR3 is TGCAGCGTTGAAGGACAGGGGGACTCCTACGAGCAGTACTTC. Translating gives CSVEGQGDSYEQYF.

The rearrangement joins TRBV5-4 to TRBJ2-5, with a tentative D call TRBD2 (5 bases). Germline CDR1 is SGHNT and CDR2 is YYREEE (reference sequence). Trimming stripped 0 bases from V and 5 bases from J, with 11 bases between. The CDR3 has 14 residues. The chain's CDR3 is CASSLGRGKETQYF. The CDR3 DNA reads as TGTGCCAGCAGCTTGGGTCGGGGAAAGGAGACCCAGTACTTC.

This clone was picked up a small number of times. The chain employs TRBV4-2 and TRBJ2-5; TRBD2 aligns across 13 bases. Germline CDR1 reads LGHNA; CDR2 reads YNFKEQ. Germline trimming cut 0 bases from V and 5 bases from J; bases unmatched to any gene: 3. This CDR3 has 16 residues. The CDR3 DNA reads as TGTGCCAGCAGCCAAGAAACTAGCGGGAGGGGGGAGACCCAGTACTTC. This codes for CASSQETSGRGETQYF.

The rearrangement links TRBV5-1 to TRBJ2-3, with unresolved D. Germline-derived CDR1 and CDR2 are SGHRS and YFSETQ. The CDR3 length is 17 residues. With 4 bases removed from V and 3 bases from J, the gap between germline ends came to 21 bases. CDR3 residues: CASSPPSAATQTDTQYF. In nucleotides, the CDR3 is TGCGCCAGCAGCCCCCCTTCCGCGGCCACTCAGACAGATACGCAGTATTTT.

This rearrangement joins TRBV30 to TRBJ1-3; D is unresolved. Germline V gene sequence: CDR1 GTSNPN, CDR2 SVGIG (reference sequence). This CDR3 region has 12 residues. The ends were cut back, 3 bases at V and 4 bases at J, with 7 bases in the middle. Here the CDR3 reads CAWSAGGNTIYF. As DNA, the CDR3 is TGTGCCTGGAGCGCGGGGGGAAACACCATATATTTT.

Concerning this clone: The same CDR3 also results from other DNA sequences found in this sample. The chain recombines TRBV30 with TRBJ2-7; D remains unclear. The CDR3 loop spans 12 amino acids. Germline CDR1 and CDR2: GTSNPN and SVGIG (reference sequence). V was cut by 3 bases and J by 0 bases, with 6 bases left in between. CDR3 in DNA: TGTGCCTGGAGCTCGAGCTCCTACGAGCAGTACTTC. Residues: CAWSSSSYEQYF.

In its sample, this clone was seen a few times. This chain connects TRBV30 to TRBJ2-5, with 7 positions matching TRBD2. V gave up 4 bases and J gave up 2 bases; unmatched junction bases: 7. Germline V lookup: CDR1 GTSNPN, CDR2 SVGIG (reference sequence). This CDR3 has 14 amino acids. The DNA of the CDR3 is TGTGCCTGGACCGGGACTACCAAACAAGAGACCCAGTACTTC. Translated, it gives CAWTGTTKQETQYF.

This clone has more than one count but fewer than ten. The chain is built from TRBV7-2 and TRBJ1-1; D is possibly TRBD1 (5 bases). CDR3 size: 13 residues. V gave up 3 bases and J gave up 1 base, with 6 bases separating them. Germline V lookup: CDR1 SGHTA, CDR2 FQGNSA. The CDR3 region is CASSFRENTEAFF. In DNA, the CDR3 is TGTGCCAGCAGCTTCAGGGAGAACACTGAAGCTTTCTTT. The whole variable domain, remainder taken from reference TRBV7-2 and TRBJ1-1, is GAGVSQSPSNKVTEKGKDVELRCDPISGHTALYWYRQSLGQGLEFLIYFQGNSAPDKSGLPSDRFSAERTGGSVSTLTIQRTQQEDSAVYLCASSFRENTEAFFGQGTRLTVV.